This T cell receptor beta chain emerged from a study of blood T cell repertoires in COVID-19 (dated by TCRdb to 2018 to 2021). General notes on the study: Samples covering the acute and convalescent phases of COVID-19 were provided by collaborators in the United States, Italy and Spain. Samples came from the ongoing ImmuneRACE study (first 160 participants) plus 1,254 subjects from 6 global collaborators. Where HLA class I and class II types were available, the types were taken from metadata supplied by the sample provider, not from assay-based typing. The prospective study material was composed of cDNA or gDNA derived from T cells, B-cell-depleted T cells, or PBMCs. Sample metadata almost always included a de-identified subject ID, COVID-19 status, age in years and sex. Deeply sampled blood TCRbeta repertoires from subjects exposed to, actively infected with, or recovered from COVID-19 were included in the dataset. The repertoires were made available in a free public database intended to serve as a resource for research on the immune response to SARS-CoV-2. What the authors observed across the whole study: The quantity of clinical and demographic metadata differed by source and by participant and was supplied without curation.

In Seattle, one collaborating source enrolled patients while the infection was active and tracked those patients longitudinally over the course of disease. The collaborating institutions used their own protocols to collect whole blood in K2EDTA tubes. For TCRbeta analysis, collaborators shipped samples in one of three forms: frozen whole blood, isolated PBMCs, or DNA extracted from either of those sample types. TCRbeta CDR3 regions were amplified from genomic DNA by means of the immunoSEQ Assay, a bias-controlled multiplex PCR. The published analysis was carried out like this. The number of nucleated cells in each sample was estimated by amplification of reference gene primers within the assay. To quantify the absolute abundance of each unique TCRbeta CDR3 rearrangement, sequence reads were collapsed and filtered. For each sample, productive Simpson clonality was calculated by taking the square root of Simpson's diversity index across productive rearrangements. What TCRdb holds here is the immuneACCESS table cut down to in-frame rearrangements. Part of the clones is not present; checked against another copy, under half of the missing clones reflect an unresolved V gene, and the others are unexplained. The V and J calls and clone size were taken over from that table, and D and trimming were inferred from the DNA. The sample table holds about 38,000 clones, of which 87% were seen once. The top ten hold roughly 5.1% of the sample.

On this clone: Its antigen remains unidentified. Base-call qualities are not available, and no considerably larger clone is one nucleotide away.

The clonotype comes from a man aged 55 to 70 with COVID-19, enrolled during active disease. The sequenced sample consisted of peripheral blood.

The CDR3 in this case is CAWRAGFSGNTIYF. The DNA sequence follows: TGTGCCTGGCGTGCCGGTTTCTCTGGAAACACCATATATTTT. This receptor chain uses TRBV30 and TRBJ1-3; the D gene remains uncertain. The germline V gene (reference sequence) supplies CDR1 GTSNPN and CDR2 SVGIG. Counted from cysteine to phenylalanine, this CDR3 has 14 amino acids. Just CDR3 DNA is preserved here, 42 bases in frame from base 1. Trimming takes 5 bases from V and 0 bases from J, and the germline ends sit 11 bases apart. Supplemented by the reference TRBV30 and TRBJ1-3 proteins around the CDR3, the complete variable domain is SQTIHQWPATLVQPVGSPLSLECTVEGTSNPNLYWYRQAAGRGLQLLFYSVGIGQISSEVPQNLSASRPQDRQFILSSKKLLLSDSGFYLCAWRAGFSGNTIYFGEGSWLTVV.